The 20 T cell receptor beta chains presented below share a single source sample, sequenced in a study of long-term antiretroviral therapy in people with HIV. Sequencing relied on immunoSEQ assay v3.0, run at survey level. Assay: immunoSEQ multiplex PCR; the TCRdb copy retains only in-frame clones and omits some. The data hold 30,000 or so clones, with 93% observed a single time. Material: unsorted PBMCs, obtained 6.2 years after starting antiretroviral therapy. The origin of the receptors is a man in his forties with HIV.

This rearrangement joins TRBV7-9 to TRBJ2-1; 8 nucleotides align to TRBD1. This CDR3 contains 14 residues. Losses at the gene ends were 3 bases for V and 3 bases for J; bases not matched to a gene: 1. Germline lookup yields CDR1 SEHNR and CDR2 FQNEAQ (reference sequence). The CDR3 loop reads CASSLDRDYNEQFF. The CDR3 DNA reads TGTGCCAGCAGCTTGGACAGGGACTACAATGAGCAGTTCTTC.

The rearrangement joins TRBV27 to TRBJ2-5, with TRBD2 identical over 7 bases. Germline loops: CDR1 MNHEY, CDR2 SMNVEV (reference sequence). The junction had 14 bases not matched to a gene; V was cut back by 3 bases and J by 1 base. This CDR3 is built from 18 residues. This CDR3 is CASSLGPPWGGPQETQYF. The CDR3 nucleotides read TGTGCCAGCAGTTTGGGACCCCCCTGGGGAGGGCCCCAAGAGACCCAGTACTTC.

This chain joins TRBV6-1 and TRBJ2-5; D uncertain. Looked up from germline, CDR1 is MNHNS and CDR2 is SASEGT. This CDR3 region has 11 residues. V shed 5 bases and J shed 4 bases, with 5 bases lying between them. The chain's CDR3 is CASSYGETQYF. CDR3 DNA: TGTGCCAGCAGTTACGGAGAGACCCAGTACTTC.

This chain uses TRBV4-3 with TRBJ2-1; TRBD2 matches at 11 bases. Germline V lookup: CDR1 LGHNA, CDR2 YSLEER. The CDR3 length is 17 residues. V dropped 3 bases and J dropped 9; count of bases not matched to a gene: 13. The CDR3: CASSHNLAGGLGAEQFF. In DNA, the CDR3 is TGCGCCAGCAGCCACAACCTAGCGGGGGGCCTAGGTGCTGAGCAGTTCTTC.

This chain connects TRBV5-1 to TRBJ1-1; maybe TRBD1 (6 bases). Per the germline V gene, CDR1 is SGHRS and CDR2 is YFSETQ. The CDR3 consists of 16 residues. The V and J ends lost 2 bases and 1 base respectively, with 15 bases between them. CDR3 DNA: TGCGCCAGCAGCTTTACAGGGTTGGGTGGGAACACTGAAGCTTTCTTT. Amino acid sequence: CASSFTGLGGNTEAFF.

On this clone: A junction end diverges from the germline sequence, so it may reflect a read error. The V gene is TRBV2, the J gene TRBJ2-1, with D perhaps matching TRBD1 or TRBD2 (6 bases each). The CDR3 loop spans 11 amino acids. Germline V CDR1 and CDR2: SNHLY, FYNNEI. The CDR3 reads CASSVGGLWVF. The CDR3 DNA reads TGTGCCAGCAGTGTTGGGGGGCTTTGGGTCTTC. Together with reference TRBV2 and TRBJ2-1, the CDR3 gives the full variable domain: EPEVTQTPSHQVTQMGQEVILRCVPISNHLYFYWYRQILGQKVEFLVSFYNNEISEKSEIFDDQFSVERPDGSNFTLKIRSTKLEDSAMYFCASSVGGLWVFGPGTRLTVL.

J is TRBJ2-2 and V is TRBV12-5, with D possibly TRBD1 on 5 matching bases. The CDR3 totals 13 residues. Germline CDR1 is LGHNT and CDR2 is FRNRAP. V lost 4 bases and J 7 bases, leaving 10 bases between the germline ends. Here the CDR3 reads CASGSQGGGELFF. For the CDR3, the DNA is TGTGCTAGTGGTTCCCAGGGCGGCGGGGAGCTGTTTTTT.

The V gene is TRBV7-2, the J gene TRBJ2-7; maybe TRBD2 (6 bases). CDR3 length equals 17 residues. Germline V gene lookup returns CDR1 SGHTA and CDR2 FQGNSA. V lost 1 base to trimming and J lost 6 bases, with 22 bases between them. Here the CDR3 DNA reads TGTGCCAGCAGCTTAGGGACATCTGGTCGACTAGGGCTCGAGCAGTACTTC. Amino acids: CASSLGTSGRLGLEQYF.

The chain has TRBV19 and TRBJ2-5; D is ambiguous. V shed 5 bases and J shed 4 bases, with 14 bases lying between them. Germline CDR1 is LNHDA and CDR2 is SQIVND (reference sequence). CDR3 length: 14 residues. CDR3 DNA: TGTGCCAGTAGTGTTAACACTTTGGGAGAGACCCAGTACTTC. It translates to CASSVNTLGETQYF.

The chain recombines TRBV9 with TRBJ2-7; 11 nucleotides match TRBD1. The CDR3 totals 16 residues. CDR1 and CDR2 (germline): SGDLS, YYNGEE. V lost 0 bases to trimming and J lost 6 bases; unmatched junction nucleotides: 8. CDR3 sequence (DNA): TGTGCCAGCAGCGTAGGGGCCGGACAGGGGGCTAGCGAGCAGTACTTC. It yields the protein CASSVGAGQGASEQYF.

In DNA form, the CDR3 reads TGCGCCAGCAGCCAAACCGCTGGGGCCAACGTCCTGACTTTC. This gives the protein CASSQTAGANVLTF. The chain has TRBV5-1 and TRBJ2-6, with unresolved D. V was shortened by 4 bases and J by 2 bases, with 7 bases between the two germline ends. The CDR3 covers 14 residues. Germline V gene lookup returns CDR1 SGHRS and CDR2 YFSETQ.

By share, this clone counts as medium-sized. The J gene is TRBJ1-1, the V gene TRBV15, with D hard to call. V was clipped by 8 bases and J by 0 bases, with 10 bases between them. The CDR3 is made up of 13 amino acids. Germline CDR1 reads LNHNV; CDR2 reads YYDKDF (reference sequence). The CDR3 DNA follows: TGTGCCACCCAGAGGACGGTGAACACTGAAGCTTTCTTT. It translates to CATQRTVNTEAFF.

The V call is TRBV5-4, the J call TRBJ1-3; D ambiguous. Germline V gene sequence: CDR1 SGHNT, CDR2 YYREEE (reference sequence). Trimming cost V 0 bases and J 0 bases, with 4 bases left between them. The CDR3 spans 14 residues. The CDR3 sequence is CASSLGSSGNTIYF. CDR3 in DNA: TGTGCCAGCAGCTTGGGGAGCTCTGGAAACACCATATATTTT.

V usage is TRBV14 and J usage is TRBJ2-5; D unresolved. Germline values: CDR1 SGHDN, CDR2 FVKESK. V lost 6 bases, J lost 1 base, and 9 bases lay in between. There are 13 residues in the CDR3. CDR3 DNA sequence: TGTGCCAGCAGTCGAGAGTTCCAAGAGACCCAGTACTTC. As protein: CASSREFQETQYF.

This rearrangement joins TRBV5-1 to TRBJ1-5; 8 positions match TRBD1. The V segment lost 4 bases and the J segment 3 bases; nucleotides outside the gene matches: 12. The germline CDR1 and CDR2 sequences are SGHRS and YFSETQ. This CDR3 spans 17 amino acids. In DNA, the CDR3 is TGCGCCAGCAGCATAATCCTTCAGGGGGCGGACAATCAGCCCCAGCATTTT. This codes for CASSIILQGADNQPQHF.

The chain employs TRBV6-1 and TRBJ1-2; 8 bases are a match to TRBD1. Germline assignment: CDR1 MNHNS and CDR2 SASEGT. This CDR3 contains 13 residues. V gave up 8 bases and J gave up 2 bases; unmatched junction bases: 4. This CDR3 is CASSDRGNYGYTF. DNA of the CDR3: TGTGCCAGCTCAGACAGGGGAAACTATGGCTACACCTTC.

The rearrangement joins TRBV5-1 to TRBJ2-3; possibly TRBD1 for D (6 bases). CDR3 size: 15 residues. Germline CDR1 SGHRS, CDR2 YFSETQ. Trimming removed 3 bases at V and 4 bases at J, with 15 bases between. The CDR3 nucleotides are TGCGCCAGCAGCTCCGGGACAACCGGAGCAGATACGCAGTATTTT. Translation gives CASSSGTTGADTQYF.

V and J are TRBV7-3 and TRBJ2-1; D assignment may be TRBD1 or TRBD2 (5 bases each). Trimming pared 5 bases from V and 3 bases from J, leaving 14 bases between. The CDR3 totals 15 residues. CDR1 is SGHTA and CDR2 is FQGTGA in the germline V gene. CDR3 DNA sequence: TGTGCCAGCAGCCAAAGGGGCGGAGGCTACAATGAGCAGTTCTTC. Its translation: CASSQRGGGYNEQFF.

The rearrangement joins TRBV7-3 to TRBJ1-1; D uncertain. Germline V gene data show CDR1 as SGHTA and CDR2 as FQGTGA. V gave up 5 bases and J gave up 8 bases, with 12 bases separating them. This CDR3 has 12 residues. The CDR3 spells CASSRGRGEAFF. Here the CDR3 DNA reads TGTGCCAGCAGCCGAGGACGTGGGGAAGCTTTCTTT.

The rearrangement links TRBV13 to TRBJ1-1; D is ambiguous. The CDR3 spans 13 residues. V was pared by 5 bases and J by 0 bases, with 7 bases between. CDR1 PRHDT and CDR2 FYEKMQ come from the germline V gene (reference sequence). The CDR3 region has the DNA TGTGCCAGCAGCCAACGGATGAACACTGAAGCTTTCTTT. It translates to CASSQRMNTEAFF.